This T cell receptor (beta chain) was sequenced for a study of shared clonotypes between healthy human individuals. CD45RO-negative CD8 cells positively selected for CCR7 made up the naive population, which excluded terminally differentiated effector memory CD45RA+ cells. CDR1 is SGHRS, CDR2 YFSETQ, per germline. V was pared by 4 bases and J by 0 bases, with 9 bases between. This CDR3 is built from 14 residues. Clones were read by immunoSEQ multiplex PCR, and TCRdb kept only the in-frame ones, dropping some. Among some 630,000 clones listed, around 96% were seen once. This sequence was found in a woman in her twenties or thirties in good health. The rearrangement joins TRBV5-1 to TRBJ2-3; maybe TRBD2 (6 bases). The sample was naive CD8+ T cells sorted from blood. CDR3 bases: TGCGCCAGCAGCACGGGGACTAGCACAGATACGCAGTATTTT. This sequence encodes CASSTGTSTDTQYF.